The 7 T cell receptor beta chains listed next were all sequenced from one sample in a study of graft-versus-host responses after intestinal transplantation. Measured with immunoSEQ multiplex PCR; TCRdb has only the in-frame clones, and not every one. The repertoire holds about 86,000 clones, with 88% as singletons. The antigens for these receptors are not known. The specimen comprised unstimulated CD4+ T cells sorted from spleen or lymph node cells, sampled before transplant. The source of these receptors is a human donor who was the organ donor for an intestinal transplant.

The chain links TRBV30 to TRBJ2-7, with TRBD1 as a possible D gene (6 bases). The ends were cut back, 0 bases at V and 7 bases at J, with 13 bases in the middle. The CDR3 consists of 13 residues. Germline V gives CDR1 GTSNPN, CDR2 SVGIG (reference sequence). CDR3 protein: CAWSVSFQGEQYF. DNA of the CDR3: TGTGCCTGGAGTGTATCGTTCCAGGGGGAGCAGTACTTC.

The chain recombines TRBV6-5 with TRBJ2-2, with TRBD1 identical over 7 bases. Germline V lookup: CDR1 MNHEY, CDR2 SVGAGI. The CDR3 length is 11 residues. V trimming: 9 bases; J trimming: 6 bases; junction bases outside the gene matches: 1. This chain's CDR3 is CASQGAGELFF. CDR3 DNA sequence: TGTGCCAGTCAGGGGGCCGGGGAGCTGTTTTTT.

The chain carries TRBV10-3 and TRBJ1-5; D unresolved. The V end was cut by 2 bases, the J end by 4 bases, with 9 bases between. This CDR3 region has 14 residues. CDR1 is ENHRY, CDR2 SYGVKD, per germline. The CDR3 protein is CAISELSSNQPQHF. The CDR3 DNA reads as TGTGCCATCAGTGAGCTCAGTTCGAATCAGCCCCAGCATTTT.

This rearrangement joins TRBV5-1 to TRBJ2-3, with TRBD2 matching over 14 bases. Trimming removed 4 bases from V and 3 bases from J; junction bases left unmatched: 4. Germline assignment: CDR1 SGHRS and CDR2 YFSETQ. The CDR3 has 16 amino acids. CDR3 region: CASSRGTSGRTDTQYF. CDR3 nucleotides: TGCGCCAGCAGCCGGGGGACTAGCGGGAGAACAGATACGCAGTATTTT.

V is TRBV12-5 and J is TRBJ2-5; tentatively, D is TRBD2 (6 bases). The V gene lost 6 bases and the J gene lost 1 base, with 9 bases spanning the gap. The CDR3 is 13 amino acids. The germline gives CDR1 LGHNT, CDR2 FRNRAP. The CDR3 region has the DNA TGTGCTAGTGGGCTAGCGTCCCAAGAGACCCAGTACTTC. It encodes CASGLASQETQYF. Using reference TRBV12-5 and TRBJ2-5 for the parts outside the CDR3, the full variable domain is DARVTQTPRHKVTEMGQEVTMRCQPILGHNTVFWYRQTMMQGLELLAYFRNRAPLDDSGMPKDRFSAEMPDATLATLKIQPSEPRDSAVYFCASGLASQETQYFGPGTRLLVL.

The chain has TRBV6-5 and TRBJ2-7; 8 bases agree with TRBD1. The CDR3 extends over 15 amino acids. The germline CDR1 and CDR2 sequences are MNHEY and SVGAGI. V gave up 10 bases and J gave up 2 bases; unmatched junction bases: 13. CDR3 DNA: TGTGCCATTTGCTACCATGGACAGGGACCCTACGAGCAGTACTTC. Amino acids: CAICYHGQGPYEQYF.

This chain uses TRBV7-2 with TRBJ2-3, with D maybe TRBD1 (6 bases). The CDR3 has 13 residues. With 3 bases removed from V and 9 bases from J, the gap between germline ends came to 13 bases. Germline V lookup: CDR1 SGHTA, CDR2 FQGNSA. The CDR3 protein is CASSFRGQGTQYF. Written as DNA, the CDR3 is TGTGCCAGCAGCTTCAGGGGACAAGGGACGCAGTATTTT. Drawing the rest from reference TRBV7-2 and TRBJ2-3, the complete variable domain is GAGVSQSPSNKVTEKGKDVELRCDPISGHTALYWYRQSLGQGLEFLIYFQGNSAPDKSGLPSDRFSAERTGGSVSTLTIQRTQQEDSAVYLCASSFRGQGTQYFGPGTRLTVL.